What follows are 17 T cell receptor beta chains derived from one specimen sequenced in a study of blood T cell repertoires in COVID-19. Sequencing used immunoSEQ multiplex PCR; TCRdb keeps in-frame clones, though not all of them. Of some 250,000 clones in the sample, 65% to 85% were seen once. What was sequenced was peripheral blood. Receptor source: a man aged 50 to 60 with active or convalescent COVID-19.

The chain recombines TRBV3-1 (or the pseudogene TRBV3-2) with TRBJ1-2; TRBD1 matches at 7 bases. Unmatched junction bases numbered 10, after V lost 4 bases and J lost 8 bases. Germline CDR1 is LGHDT and CDR2 is YNNKEL (reference sequence). The CDR3 covers 14 residues. The CDR3 loop reads CASSLGTEGRGYTF. Here the CDR3 DNA reads TGTGCCAGCAGCCTCGGGACAGAGGGCCGGGGCTACACCTTC.

J is TRBJ2-1 and V is TRBV10-3; 7 nucleotides match TRBD2. V shed 10 bases and J 1 base; nucleotides not matched to a gene: 7. The V gene's germline CDR1 is ENHRY and CDR2 SYGVKD. The CDR3 totals 14 residues. CDR3 loop: CATRGEGSYNEQFF. As DNA, the CDR3 is TGTGCCACCAGAGGGGAGGGATCCTACAATGAGCAGTTCTTC.

The count of this clone is one. The rearrangement joins TRBV19 to TRBJ1-4; TRBD1 agrees at 9 bases. Germline trimming cut 5 bases from V and 6 bases from J; bases unmatched to any gene: 7. This CDR3 has 15 amino acids. Germline-derived CDR1 and CDR2 are LNHDA and SQIVND (reference sequence). The CDR3 loop reads CASSLGQGIHEKLFF. The CDR3 region has the DNA TGTGCCAGTAGTCTGGGACAGGGCATTCATGAAAAACTGTTTTTT.

V and J are TRBV9 and TRBJ2-7; 8 bases fit TRBD1. There are 15 residues in the CDR3. Trimming cost V 1 base and J 7 bases; bases outside gene matches: 10. Looked up from germline, CDR1 is SGDLS and CDR2 is YYNGEE. The CDR3 bases are TGTGCCAGCAGCGTAAGGGGACAGGTGCTGTGGGAGCAGTACTTC. Translated: CASSVRGQVLWEQYF. The full variable domain, in which reference TRBV9 and TRBJ2-7 provide the parts outside the CDR3, is DSGVTQTPKHLITATGQRVTLRCSPRSGDLSVYWYQQSLDQGLQFLIQYYNGEERAKGNILERFSAQQFPDLHSELNLSSLELGDSALYFCASSVRGQVLWEQYFGPGTRLTVT.

CDR3 in DNA: TGTGCCAGCAGCCCCGGCCAGGCAGGCTACACCTTC. Its protein product is CASSPGQAGYTF. This chain joins TRBV7-9 and TRBJ1-2; D not certain. Trimming pared 5 bases from V and 8 bases from J, leaving 12 bases between. The CDR3 has 12 residues. The germline CDR1 and CDR2 sequences are SEHNR and FQNEAQ (reference sequence).

This sequence joins TRBV11-2 and TRBJ2-7; a possible D gene is TRBD2 (6 bases). Trimming removed 1 base at V and 6 bases at J, with 16 bases between. CDR1 is SGHAT, CDR2 FQNNGV, per germline. CDR3 length: 15 residues. Written as DNA, the CDR3 is TGTGCCAGCAGCTTAGTGGGGAGGAAAGAAGGCGAGCAGTACTTC. Translating gives CASSLVGRKEGEQYF.

This clone was detected once. The genes are TRBV2 and TRBJ1-1, with D unresolved. CDR3 length: 17 amino acids. V lost 0 bases to trimming and J lost 1 base, with 15 bases between them. CDR1 and CDR2 (germline): SNHLY, FYNNEI. The CDR3 reads CASSEARVQRENTEAFF. DNA of the CDR3: TGTGCCAGCAGTGAAGCGAGGGTCCAAAGAGAGAACACTGAAGCTTTCTTT.

The rearrangement links TRBV14 to TRBJ2-1; possibly TRBD2 for D (6 bases). The CDR3 has 19 amino acids. Trimming removed 4 bases at V and 1 base at J, with 23 bases between. Germline loops: CDR1 SGHDN, CDR2 FVKESK. CDR3 bases: TGTGCCAGCAGCCTCGAGGCATGGGAGGAACGGGATTCCTACAATGAGCAGTTCTTC. Its protein product is CASSLEAWEERDSYNEQFF.

CDR3 loop: CATSRDLQGSDTQYF. The CDR3 DNA follows: TGTGCCACCAGCAGAGATTTACAGGGTTCGGATACGCAGTATTTT. This chain uses TRBV15 with TRBJ2-3; perhaps TRBD1 as D (6 bases). V lost 0 bases and J 6 bases, leaving 13 bases between the germline ends. Germline loops: CDR1 LNHNV, CDR2 YYDKDF (reference sequence). The CDR3 covers 15 residues.

The V gene is TRBV12-5, the J gene TRBJ1-5; 7 bases line up with TRBD1. The CDR3 consists of 14 residues. Trimming took 6 bases from V and 4 from J; bases not matched to a gene: 6. Germline CDR1 LGHNT, CDR2 FRNRAP. The CDR3 DNA follows: TGTGCTAGTGGACGCCCGGGACAGAATCAGCCCCAGCATTTT. Translated: CASGRPGQNQPQHF.

This sequence joins TRBV29-1 and TRBJ2-6; D not certain. The V gene lost 6 bases and the J gene lost 1 base, with 7 bases spanning the gap. The CDR3 totals 13 residues. The V gene's germline CDR1 is SQVTM and CDR2 ANQGSEA. The CDR3 spells CSVEYSGANVLTF. CDR3 DNA: TGCAGCGTAGAGTATTCTGGGGCCAACGTCCTGACTTTC.

The CDR3 here is CASSIFGQGNSNQPQHF. Written as DNA, the CDR3 is TGTGCCAGTAGTATCTTTGGACAGGGGAATAGCAATCAGCCCCAGCATTTT. The chain joins TRBV19 to TRBJ1-5, with 9 bases lining up with TRBD1. V shed 3 bases and J 0 bases; nucleotides not matched to a gene: 6. This CDR3 contains 17 residues. Germline CDR1 LNHDA, CDR2 SQIVND (reference sequence).

The chain recombines TRBV5-1 with TRBJ2-7; 9 nucleotides align to TRBD1. The CDR3 spans 16 residues. Germline V lookup: CDR1 SGHRS, CDR2 YFSETQ. V was pared by 4 bases and J by 0 bases, with 8 bases of the junction left unmatched. This CDR3 reads CASSGRDRDNSYEQYF. CDR3 nucleotide sequence: TGCGCCAGCAGCGGGAGGGACAGGGACAACTCCTACGAGCAGTACTTC. Based on the CDR3 plus reference TRBV5-1 and TRBJ2-7, the full variable domain is KAGVTQTPRYLIKTRGQQVTLSCSPISGHRSVSWYQQTPGQGLQFLFEYFSETQRNKGNFPGRFSGRQFSNSRSEMNVSTLELGDSALYLCASSGRDRDNSYEQYFGPGTRLTVT.

The genes are TRBV4-2 and TRBJ2-3, with TRBD2 identical over 10 bases. J lost 4 bases, V lost 5 bases, and 6 bases had no gene match. This CDR3 spans 15 amino acids. Germline V gene data show CDR1 as LGHNA and CDR2 as YNFKEQ. The CDR3 sequence: CASSVTSGTPDTQYF. The CDR3 DNA reads as TGTGCCAGCAGCGTTACTAGCGGGACCCCAGATACGCAGTATTTT.

This clone was seen a single time. The CDR3 DNA follows: TGTGCCAGCATGGAGGGAACCTACACTGAAGCTTTCTTT. Translated, it gives CASMEGTYTEAFF. This rearrangement joins TRBV6-5 to TRBJ1-1, with no clear D. Germline V CDR1 and CDR2: MNHEY, SVGAGI. CDR3 length equals 13 residues. V was clipped by 7 bases and J by 3 bases, with 12 bases between them.

This chain uses TRBV2 with TRBJ2-6, with 8 bases that match TRBD1. Unmatched junction bases numbered 5, after V lost 4 bases and J lost 3 bases. Per the germline V gene, CDR1 is SNHLY and CDR2 is FYNNEI. This CDR3 has 16 amino acids. CDR3 sequence reads: CASSVRGRGGANVLTF. The CDR3, as DNA: TGTGCCAGCAGTGTCAGGGGGCGCGGTGGGGCCAACGTCCTGACTTTC.

The chain links TRBV6-5 to TRBJ1-1; D uncertain. The CDR3 is 13 amino acids. Trimming stripped 4 bases from V and 1 base from J, with 7 bases between. Germline CDR1 is MNHEY and CDR2 is SVGAGI. The CDR3 protein is CASSFLRNTEAFF. The CDR3, as DNA: TGTGCCAGCAGTTTCCTTAGGAACACTGAAGCTTTCTTT.